Following are 10 T cell receptor beta chains from one sample sequenced in a study of blood T cell repertoires in COVID-19. Profiling relied on immunoSEQ multiplex PCR, and the TCRdb table lists in-frame clones only, not all of them. Among some 250,000 clones listed, less than 90% were seen once. The sequenced sample was peripheral blood. The origin of the receptors is a woman aged 25-40 years with COVID-19, enrolled during active disease.

This chain uses TRBV5-5 with TRBJ2-7; no firm D call. CDR1 is SGHKS, CDR2 YYEKEE, per germline (reference sequence). The CDR3 is 12 amino acids. V was pared by 0 bases and J by 4 bases, with 5 bases between. The CDR3, as DNA: TGTGCCAGCAGCTTGGGAGTTTACGAGCAGTACTTC. Encoded protein: CASSLGVYEQYF.

The rearrangement joins TRBV28 to TRBJ1-3; TRBD1 aligns across 7 bases. J gave up 4 bases and V 10 bases, and 10 bases lay outside the gene matches. The CDR3 extends over 14 amino acids. CDR1 is MDHEN, CDR2 SYDVKM, per germline. The CDR3 region has the DNA TGTGCCACGCGACAGGGAATGGCAGGAAACACCATATATTTT. Translating gives CATRQGMAGNTIYF.

This chain connects TRBV6-5 to TRBJ2-1; 7 bases match TRBD1. The CDR3 loop spans 14 amino acids. CDR1 MNHEY and CDR2 SVGAGI come from the germline V gene. Trimming cost V 2 bases and J 7 bases; bases outside gene matches: 5. The CDR3 bases are TGTGCCAGCAGTTACGTGACAGGGTTAAATGAGCAGTTCTTC. This sequence encodes CASSYVTGLNEQFF.

The rearrangement links TRBV27 to TRBJ2-3; 8 positions agree with TRBD2. Unmatched junction bases numbered 18, after V lost 5 bases and J lost 2 bases. The CDR3 runs 19 residues. Germline CDR1 MNHEY, CDR2 SMNVEV (reference sequence). The DNA of the CDR3 is TGTGCCAGCAGTCCTACCTTAAGAGGGACTAGTCGCTCCACAGATACGCAGTATTTT. This encodes CASSPTLRGTSRSTDTQYF.

The V call is TRBV5-8, the J call TRBJ1-2; D is possibly TRBD1 (5 bases). Germline V gene sequence: CDR1 SGHTS, CDR2 YDEGEE. The CDR3 has 16 amino acids. Deletions cut 6 bases from V and 4 bases from J, with 22 bases between. CDR3: CASIAGPGVAIYGYTF. CDR3 bases: TGTGCCAGCATTGCGGGGCCCGGGGTCGCCATCTATGGCTACACCTTC.

The V gene is TRBV30, the J gene TRBJ2-7, with 8 bases lining up with TRBD2. Trimming at V came to 2 bases and at J to 0 bases, leaving 3 bases not matched to a gene. CDR1 GTSNPN and CDR2 SVGIG come from the germline V gene (reference sequence). The CDR3 has 14 residues. CDR3 in DNA: TGTGCCTGGAGTTTAGCGGGGAGCTCCTACGAGCAGTACTTC. This translates into CAWSLAGSSYEQYF.

The V gene is TRBV28, the J gene TRBJ2-7; D may be TRBD2 (5 bases). The germline V gene encodes CDR1 MDHEN and CDR2 SYDVKM. This CDR3 has 12 residues. V was shortened by 8 bases and J by 2 bases, with 10 bases between the two germline ends. The DNA for the CDR3 is TGTGCCAGCGAGGGTCAAGCCTACGAGCAGTACTTC. This translates into CASEGQAYEQYF.

The CDR3 DNA reads TGTGCCAGCAGCCAATCGCACCAGTACGAGCAGTACTTC. Amino acids: CASSQSHQYEQYF. J is TRBJ2-7 and V is TRBV16; D not resolved. The CDR3 runs to 13 residues. The germline CDR1 and CDR2 sequences are KGHSY and FQNENV. The germline V and J ends were trimmed by 0 bases and 4 bases, with 7 bases remaining between them.

This clone came up once. DNA for the CDR3: TGCGCCACCTACAATGGGACAGTCTCCTACAATGAGCAGTTCTTC. Protein: CATYNGTVSYNEQFF. V usage is TRBV10-2 and J usage is TRBJ2-1, with 7 bases matching TRBD1. The CDR3 contains 15 residues. Germline V gives CDR1 WSHSY, CDR2 SAAADI. Trimming removed 10 bases from V and 0 bases from J; junction bases left unmatched: 9.

The chain has TRBV10-3 and TRBJ1-2, with D tentatively TRBD1 (6 bases). The CDR3 length is 12 residues. In germline, CDR1 is ENHRY, CDR2 SYGVKD. V was clipped by 3 bases and J by 8 bases, with 10 bases between them. In nucleotides, the CDR3 is TGTGCCATCAGTGAACAGGGAGAAGGCTACACCTTC. This encodes CAISEQGEGYTF.